Listed below are T cell receptor beta chains from one sample, sequenced in a study of cytomegalovirus exposure and HLA in healthy donors. The protocol was immunoSEQ multiplex PCR, while the TCRdb copy is restricted to in-frame clones and leaves out a portion. Seen here are about 180,000 clones, roughly 85% observed once, and the top ten hold roughly 0.76%. Material: PBMCs. Receptor source: a woman aged 40 to 50 in good health and CMV-seronegative. Both conserved end residues are part of each CDR3. The D gene is left open where the match is weak. Clone size is stated in some rows and not others, as once, few, many or a class when expanded.

v_gene: TRBV7-2; d_gene: TRBD1; abundance: NA; j_gene: TRBJ1-2; CDR3nt: TGTGCCAGCAGCAGAGACAGGGTTGACTATGGCTACACCTTC; CDR3aa: CASSRDRVDYGYTF
v_gene: TRBV10-1; d_gene: TRBD1; abundance: NA; j_gene: TRBJ2-7; CDR3nt: TGCGCCAGCATAGGACAGGAAAAGTACGAGCAGTACTTC; CDR3aa: CASIGQEKYEQYF
v_gene: TRBV18; d_gene: NA; abundance: NA; j_gene: TRBJ1-1; CDR3nt: TGTGCCAGCTCACCACCGGGGAGTAGGCCCATGAACACTGAAGCTTTCTTT; CDR3aa: CASSPPGSRPMNTEAFF
v_gene: TRBV27; d_gene: TRBD1; abundance: few; j_gene: TRBJ1-2; CDR3nt: TGTGCCAGCAGTTTATCATCAGGGGGCGACTATGGCTACACCTTC; CDR3aa: CASSLSSGGDYGYTF
v_gene: TRBV5-6; d_gene: TRBD1; abundance: NA; j_gene: TRBJ1-3; CDR3nt: TGTGCCAGCAGCCGGATAGGGGGCATAGGTGGAAACACCATATATTTT; CDR3aa: CASSRIGGIGGNTIYF
v_gene: TRBV2; d_gene: NA; abundance: NA; j_gene: TRBJ2-5; CDR3nt: TGTGCCAGCAGGCCTTCAAGTACCGCACTTCTAGGGACCCAGTACTTC; CDR3aa: CASRPSSTALLGTQYF
v_gene: TRBV9; d_gene: TRBD2; abundance: NA; j_gene: TRBJ2-3; CDR3nt: TGTGCCAGCAGCGTAGGGGGGGCTAGCGGGAGACCAGATACGCAGTATTTT; CDR3aa: CASSVGGASGRPDTQYF
v_gene: TRBV5-1; d_gene: NA; abundance: NA; j_gene: TRBJ2-7; CDR3nt: TGCGCCAGCAGCTTGGCGGGATCCTACGAGCAGTACTTC; CDR3aa: CASSLAGSYEQYF
v_gene: TRBV4-3; d_gene: NA; abundance: once; j_gene: TRBJ2-3; CDR3nt: TGCGCCAGCAGCCAAGTCTCCGGGAGAGAGACAGATACGCAGTATTTT; CDR3aa: CASSQVSGRETDTQYF
v_gene: TRBV7-3; d_gene: TRBD2; abundance: NA; j_gene: TRBJ2-1; CDR3nt: TGTGCCAGCAGCCCCGGGACTAGCGGGATAATAACCTACAATGAGCAGTTCTTC; CDR3aa: CASSPGTSGIITYNEQFF
v_gene: TRBV18; d_gene: TRBD2; abundance: NA; j_gene: TRBJ2-5; CDR3nt: TGTGCCAGCTCCCGCCTCGGCGGGAGCCAAGAGACCCAGTACTTC; CDR3aa: CASSRLGGSQETQYF
v_gene: TRBV28; d_gene: NA; abundance: NA; j_gene: TRBJ1-2; CDR3nt: TGTGCCAGCAGTTTGGCGGTTGTCACACCAAGGGGCTACACCTTC; CDR3aa: CASSLAVVTPRGYTF
v_gene: TRBV2; d_gene: TRBD2; abundance: NA; j_gene: TRBJ2-2; CDR3nt: TGTGCCAGCCCCCCTAGCGGAGGTAACACCGGGGAGCTGTTTTTT; CDR3aa: CASPPSGGNTGELFF
v_gene: TRBV7-9; d_gene: TRBD1; abundance: once; j_gene: TRBJ1-3; CDR3nt: TGTGCCAGCAGCCAGACAGGGGACTCTGGAAACACCATATATTTT; CDR3aa: CASSQTGDSGNTIYF
v_gene: TRBV5-1; d_gene: TRBD2; abundance: NA; j_gene: TRBJ2-2; CDR3nt: TGCGCCAGCAGCTTGGCTGCTAGCGGGGTAGGAAGGAACACCGGGGAGCTGTTTTTT; CDR3aa: CASSLAASGVGRNTGELFF
v_gene: TRBV2; d_gene: NA; abundance: few; j_gene: TRBJ1-6; CDR3nt: TGTGCCAGCCTACTCGCGGGGGGCTCCTATAATTCACCCCTCCACTTT; CDR3aa: CASLLAGGSYNSPLHF
v_gene: TRBV7-9; d_gene: NA; abundance: NA; j_gene: TRBJ1-2; CDR3nt: TGTGCCAGCAGCTTAGGTTGGGAGGGCGTCTTC; CDR3aa: CASSLGWEGVF
v_gene: TRBV19; d_gene: TRBD1; abundance: NA; j_gene: TRBJ1-1; CDR3nt: TGTGCCAGTACTCCCCAAGGGGGGACAGGGGGATCCACTGAAGCTTTCTTT; CDR3aa: CASTPQGGTGGSTEAFF
v_gene: TRBV6-1; d_gene: TRBD1; abundance: once; j_gene: TRBJ2-3; CDR3nt: TGTGCCAGCGGGGACAGGGGGATGACAGATACGCAGTATTTT; CDR3aa: CASGDRGMTDTQYF
v_gene: TRBV9; d_gene: NA; abundance: NA; j_gene: TRBJ2-7; CDR3nt: TGTGCCAGCAGCGGAACTTCCTACGAGCAGTACTTC; CDR3aa: CASSGTSYEQYF
v_gene: TRBV23-1; d_gene: NA; abundance: NA; j_gene: TRBJ1-1; CDR3nt: TGCGCCAGCAGTCAAAGGAGCCCTGAAGCTTTCTTT; CDR3aa: CASSQRSPEAFF
v_gene: TRBV28; d_gene: TRBD1; abundance: NA; j_gene: TRBJ1-1; CDR3nt: TGTGCCAGCAGGCCGCCTAAGACAGGGACTGAAGCTTTCTTT; CDR3aa: CASRPPKTGTEAFF
v_gene: TRBV10-3; d_gene: TRBD2; abundance: NA; j_gene: TRBJ2-3; CDR3nt: TGTGCCATCAGAGGACTAGCGGCCACAGATACGCAGTATTTT; CDR3aa: CAIRGLAATDTQYF
v_gene: TRBV7-9; d_gene: NA; abundance: few; j_gene: TRBJ1-1; CDR3nt: TGTGCCAGCAGCTTCTCCCGGACACATAACACTGAAGCTTTCTTT; CDR3aa: CASSFSRTHNTEAFF
v_gene: TRBV4-3; d_gene: NA; abundance: few; j_gene: TRBJ2-1; CDR3nt: TGCGCCAGCAGCCAAGACCAGGGAGGTGGGGAGTTCTTC; CDR3aa: CASSQDQGGGEFF
v_gene: TRBV30; d_gene: NA; abundance: NA; j_gene: TRBJ2-7; CDR3nt: TGTGCCTGGACAGGTGTACGCTACGAGCAGTACTTC; CDR3aa: CAWTGVRYEQYF
v_gene: TRBV5-6; d_gene: TRBD1; abundance: NA; j_gene: TRBJ2-7; CDR3nt: TGTGCCAGCAGCCCCGGACAGGGACTCCCCTACGAGCAGTACTTC; CDR3aa: CASSPGQGLPYEQYF
v_gene: TRBV4-2; d_gene: NA; abundance: NA; j_gene: TRBJ1-2; CDR3nt: TGTGCCAGCAGCCAAGCGATTAGGACAACTAACTATGGCTACACCTTC; CDR3aa: CASSQAIRTTNYGYTF
v_gene: TRBV6-5; d_gene: TRBD2; abundance: NA; j_gene: TRBJ2-5; CDR3nt: TGTGCCAGCAGTTACGCCGGACTAGCGGGAGAGACCCAGTACTTC; CDR3aa: CASSYAGLAGETQYF
v_gene: TRBV9; d_gene: NA; abundance: NA; j_gene: TRBJ2-3; CDR3nt: TGTGCCAGCAGCGTGACTAGCACAGATACGCAGTATTTT; CDR3aa: CASSVTSTDTQYF
v_gene: TRBV30; d_gene: TRBD1; abundance: NA; j_gene: TRBJ1-1; CDR3nt: TGTGCCTCGGCTTCGACAGGGGCCATGAACACTGAAGCTTTCTTT; CDR3aa: CASASTGAMNTEAFF
v_gene: TRBV25-1; d_gene: NA; abundance: NA; j_gene: TRBJ2-2; CDR3nt: TGTGCCAGCAGTTTCAAAACCGGGGAGCTGTTTTTT; CDR3aa: CASSFKTGELFF
v_gene: TRBV27; d_gene: NA; abundance: NA; j_gene: TRBJ1-5; CDR3nt: TGTGCCAGCAGCGATCAGGGAAATCAGCCCCAGCATTTT; CDR3aa: CASSDQGNQPQHF
v_gene: TRBV6-6; d_gene: TRBD2; abundance: NA; j_gene: TRBJ2-7; CDR3nt: TGTGCCAGCAGTTCCCCGATAGCGGGGGGTACCTACGAGCAGTACTTC; CDR3aa: CASSSPIAGGTYEQYF
v_gene: TRBV2; d_gene: TRBD2; abundance: NA; j_gene: TRBJ2-5; CDR3nt: TGTGCCAGCAGTCTTAGCGGGGGGCCCCAAGAGACCCAGTACTTC; CDR3aa: CASSLSGGPQETQYF
v_gene: TRBV7-2; d_gene: NA; abundance: NA; j_gene: TRBJ2-1; CDR3nt: TGTGCCAGCAGCTTAGTAAGGAGAAGCTCCTACAATGAGCAGTTCTTC; CDR3aa: CASSLVRRSSYNEQFF
v_gene: TRBV6-6; d_gene: TRBD1; abundance: NA; j_gene: TRBJ1-2; CDR3nt: TGTGCCAGCAGCACCACCCGACAGGGGGCGGATGGCTACACCTTC; CDR3aa: CASSTTRQGADGYTF
v_gene: TRBV27; d_gene: NA; abundance: NA; j_gene: TRBJ2-4; CDR3nt: TGTGCCAGCAGTTTATTGTCCGGGGGACGCGGAAACATTCAGTACTTC; CDR3aa: CASSLLSGGRGNIQYF
v_gene: TRBV5-1; d_gene: NA; abundance: once; j_gene: TRBJ2-7; CDR3nt: TGCGCCAGCAGCTTGGTGGGCGCGGGTTACGAGCAGTACTTC; CDR3aa: CASSLVGAGYEQYF
v_gene: TRBV2; d_gene: NA; abundance: few; j_gene: TRBJ1-4; CDR3nt: TGTGCCAGCAGTGAAACGAGAATTAGTGAAAAACTGTTTTTT; CDR3aa: CASSETRISEKLFF
v_gene: TRBV30; d_gene: TRBD1; abundance: NA; j_gene: TRBJ2-7; CDR3nt: TGTGCCTGGAGCGACGGACAGGAGCACGAGCAGTACTTC; CDR3aa: CAWSDGQEHEQYF
v_gene: TRBV7-2; d_gene: TRBD1; abundance: NA; j_gene: TRBJ2-7; CDR3nt: TGTGCCAGCAGCGGGACAGCGGAGGTACGTGCGCAGTACTTC; CDR3aa: CASSGTAEVRAQYF
v_gene: TRBV5-1; d_gene: NA; abundance: NA; j_gene: TRBJ1-1; CDR3nt: TGCGCCAGCAGCTTGGACGGCCGCGTGAGGACTGAAGCTTTCTTT; CDR3aa: CASSLDGRVRTEAFF
v_gene: TRBV19; d_gene: TRBD2; abundance: NA; j_gene: TRBJ2-1; CDR3nt: TGTGCCAGTAGAGACCTAGCGGGAGCAGCTTACAATGAGCAGTTCTTC; CDR3aa: CASRDLAGAAYNEQFF
v_gene: TRBV5-6; d_gene: NA; abundance: NA; j_gene: TRBJ1-4; CDR3nt: TGTGCCGGCAGCTTGGCTGGTGGCGAAAAACTGTTTTTT; CDR3aa: CAGSLAGGEKLFF
v_gene: TRBV13; d_gene: TRBD1; abundance: once; j_gene: TRBJ1-6; CDR3nt: TGTGCCAGCAGTAGGACAGGGTATTCACCCCTCCACTTT; CDR3aa: CASSRTGYSPLHF
v_gene: TRBV6-5; d_gene: NA; abundance: NA; j_gene: TRBJ2-2; CDR3nt: TGTGCCAGCCGCTTGGGCGGGGATCCCACCGGGGAGCTGTTTTTT; CDR3aa: CASRLGGDPTGELFF
v_gene: TRBV7-2; d_gene: NA; abundance: NA; j_gene: TRBJ1-1; CDR3nt: TGTGCCAGCACCTCGGGAGGGAGGGGGACTGAAGCTTTCTTT; CDR3aa: CASTSGGRGTEAFF
v_gene: TRBV27; d_gene: NA; abundance: NA; j_gene: TRBJ1-2; CDR3nt: TGTGCCAGCAGTCCAACAGGGAACTATGGCTACACCTTC; CDR3aa: CASSPTGNYGYTF
v_gene: TRBV2; d_gene: NA; abundance: few; j_gene: TRBJ2-7; CDR3nt: TGTGCCAGCAGTGATCAGGCGTCTGGCGAGCAGTACTTC; CDR3aa: CASSDQASGEQYF
v_gene: TRBV10-3; d_gene: NA; abundance: once; j_gene: TRBJ2-3; CDR3nt: TGTGCCATCCGGTCTCAGGGCGCAGATACGCAGTATTTT; CDR3aa: CAIRSQGADTQYF
v_gene: TRBV5-1; d_gene: TRBD1; abundance: NA; j_gene: TRBJ1-2; CDR3nt: TGCGCCAGCAGCTTTCAACCGGGACAGGGAGGGTCTGGCTACACCTTC; CDR3aa: CASSFQPGQGGSGYTF
v_gene: TRBV5-1; d_gene: TRBD1; abundance: NA; j_gene: TRBJ1-1; CDR3nt: TGCGCCAGCAGCTTTTCGACAGGGGGACTGAGTACTGAAGCTTTCTTT; CDR3aa: CASSFSTGGLSTEAFF
v_gene: TRBV7-9; d_gene: NA; abundance: NA; j_gene: TRBJ1-1; CDR3nt: TGTTCCAGCAGGAAAACAGTGAACACTGAAGCTTTCTTT; CDR3aa: CSSRKTVNTEAFF
v_gene: TRBV2; d_gene: NA; abundance: few; j_gene: TRBJ1-1; CDR3nt: TGTGCCAGCAGTGGGAGGAACACTGAAGCTTTCTTT; CDR3aa: CASSGRNTEAFF
v_gene: TRBV7-9; d_gene: NA; abundance: NA; j_gene: TRBJ2-3; CDR3nt: TGTGCCAGCAGCTTAGCATTGGGTGGAGCCCACACAGATACGCAGTATTTT; CDR3aa: CASSLALGGAHTDTQYF
v_gene: TRBV6-1; d_gene: NA; abundance: NA; j_gene: TRBJ1-2; CDR3nt: TGTGCCAGCAGTGAAGCGACAGCCAACTATGGCTACACCTTC; CDR3aa: CASSEATANYGYTF
v_gene: TRBV19; d_gene: NA; abundance: NA; j_gene: TRBJ1-1; CDR3nt: TGTGCCAGTAGTATTATGTCTGGGGGGAGTAACACTGAAGCTTTCTTT; CDR3aa: CASSIMSGGSNTEAFF
v_gene: TRBV11-2; d_gene: TRBD2; abundance: NA; j_gene: TRBJ2-3; CDR3nt: TGTGCCAGCAGCTTAGAGGGAGCGGGGACAGATACGCAGTATTTT; CDR3aa: CASSLEGAGTDTQYF
v_gene: TRBV5-6; d_gene: NA; abundance: NA; j_gene: TRBJ2-1; CDR3nt: TGTGCCAGCAGCTTGGCCAAAGGAGCGCGCGCCTCCCTCTACAATGAGCAGTTCTTC; CDR3aa: CASSLAKGARASLYNEQFF